This TCR beta chain was sequenced in a study of CD8 T cells in ankylosing spondylitis. Germline CDR1 and CDR2: ENHRY and SYGVKD. This CDR3 spans 14 amino acids. Trimming took off 2 bases at V and 6 bases at J, with 12 bases between the two ends. TCRdb passed the 5' RACE reads through MiXCR, listing each CDR3 protein once. Of 250,000 or so distinct CDR3 sequences listed, roughly 25% are singletons. Sequencing was carried out using blood, either unsorted or a sorted T cell fraction (not recorded which). The TCR originated in a male donor with ankylosing spondylitis or in good health (not recorded which). This chain links TRBV10-3 with TRBJ2-3; D may match TRBD1 or TRBD2 (6 bases each). CDR3 in DNA: TGTGCCATCAGTGAGATGGGGGGCGGGGATACGCAGTATTTT. Protein sequence: CAISEMGGGDTQYF.